This entry features one T cell receptor (beta chain) sequence. Its antigen is not known. This sample stems from a study of shared clonotypes between healthy human individuals. Background on the study: The people who gave samples were a couple of women and three men aged 18 to 49. The study's findings and limits: What naive subsets generally showed was a larger estimated richness than memory subsets showed.

Naive CD8 cells comprised CD45RO-negative, CCR7-positively selected cells, excluding terminally differentiated effector memory CD45RA+ cells. Libraries were prepared by immunoSEQ multiplex PCR; TCRdb keeps only in-frame clonotypes and omits some of them. This sample has about 2.2 million clones, with about 93% found just once. Trimming took 7 bases from V and 4 from J, leaving 16 bases between them. CDR3 length: 13 amino acids. The V gene's germline CDR1 is SQVTM and CDR2 ANQGSEA. Sequencing used naive CD8+ T cells from PBMCs. This clonotype was obtained from a man between 18 and 29 years old in good health. Some clones in this sample may be carry-over from other donors' samples. The chain recombines TRBV29-1 with TRBJ1-2, with D possibly matching TRBD1 (5 bases). CDR3: CSARAGSLYGYTF. The CDR3 DNA reads as TGCAGCGCCAGGGCCGGTAGCCTCTATGGCTACACCTTC.